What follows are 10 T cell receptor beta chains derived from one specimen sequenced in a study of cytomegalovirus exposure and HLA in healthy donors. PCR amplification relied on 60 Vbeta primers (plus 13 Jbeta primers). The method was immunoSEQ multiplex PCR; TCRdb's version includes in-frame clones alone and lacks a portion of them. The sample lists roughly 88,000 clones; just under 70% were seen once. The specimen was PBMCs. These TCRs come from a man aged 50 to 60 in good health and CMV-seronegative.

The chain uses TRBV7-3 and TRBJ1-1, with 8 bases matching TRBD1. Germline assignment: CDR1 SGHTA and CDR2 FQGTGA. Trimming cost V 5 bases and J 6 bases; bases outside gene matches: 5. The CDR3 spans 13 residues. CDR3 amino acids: CASSLQGGSEAFF. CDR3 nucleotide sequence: TGTGCCAGCAGCCTACAGGGGGGCTCTGAAGCTTTCTTT.

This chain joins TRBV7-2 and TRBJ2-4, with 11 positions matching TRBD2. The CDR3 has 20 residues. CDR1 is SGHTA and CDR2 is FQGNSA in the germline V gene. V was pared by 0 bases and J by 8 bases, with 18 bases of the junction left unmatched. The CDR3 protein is CASSLAVIAGGHSGIHIQYF. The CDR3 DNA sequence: TGTGCCAGCAGCTTAGCCGTCATAGCGGGGGGGCATTCTGGTATACACATTCAGTACTTC.

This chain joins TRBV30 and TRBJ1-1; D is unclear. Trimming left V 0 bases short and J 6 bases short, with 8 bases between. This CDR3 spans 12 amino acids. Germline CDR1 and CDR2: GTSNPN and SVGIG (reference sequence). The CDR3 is CAWSVRGPEAFF. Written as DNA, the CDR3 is TGTGCCTGGAGTGTACGGGGTCCTGAAGCTTTCTTT. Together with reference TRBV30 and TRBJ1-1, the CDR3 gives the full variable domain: SQTIHQWPATLVQPVGSPLSLECTVEGTSNPNLYWYRQAAGRGLQLLFYSVGIGQISSEVPQNLSASRPQDRQFILSSKKLLLSDSGFYLCAWSVRGPEAFFGQGTRLTVV.

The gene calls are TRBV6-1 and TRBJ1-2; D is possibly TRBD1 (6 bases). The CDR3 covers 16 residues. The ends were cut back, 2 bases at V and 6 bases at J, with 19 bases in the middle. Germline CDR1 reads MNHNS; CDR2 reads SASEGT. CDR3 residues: CASSEFIWSQGHGYTF. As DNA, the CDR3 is TGTGCCAGCAGTGAATTCATATGGTCACAGGGACATGGCTACACCTTC.

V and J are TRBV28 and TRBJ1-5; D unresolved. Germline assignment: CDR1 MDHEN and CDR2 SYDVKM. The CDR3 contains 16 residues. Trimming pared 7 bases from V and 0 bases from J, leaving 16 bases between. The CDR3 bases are TGTGCCAGCATTTCGCGGTTTTTAGGTAGCAATCAGCCCCAGCATTTT. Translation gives CASISRFLGSNQPQHF.

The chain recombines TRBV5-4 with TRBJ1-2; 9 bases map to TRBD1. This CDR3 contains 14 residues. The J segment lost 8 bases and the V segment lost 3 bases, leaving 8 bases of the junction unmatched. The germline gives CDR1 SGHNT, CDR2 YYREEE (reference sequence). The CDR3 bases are TGTGCCAGCAGCTCGACGGACAGGGGATCAGGCTACACCTTC. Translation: CASSSTDRGSGYTF.

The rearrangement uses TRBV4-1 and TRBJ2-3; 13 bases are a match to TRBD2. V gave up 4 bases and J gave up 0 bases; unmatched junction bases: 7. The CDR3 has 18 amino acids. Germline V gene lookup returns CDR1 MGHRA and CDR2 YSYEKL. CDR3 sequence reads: CASSLGLAGATSTDTQYF. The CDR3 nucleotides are TGCGCCAGCAGCCTCGGACTAGCGGGGGCTACTAGCACAGATACGCAGTATTTT.

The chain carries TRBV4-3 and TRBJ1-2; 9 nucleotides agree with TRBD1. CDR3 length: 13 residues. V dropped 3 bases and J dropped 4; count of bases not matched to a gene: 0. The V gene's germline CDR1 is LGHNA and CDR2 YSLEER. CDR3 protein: CASSQTGGYGYTF. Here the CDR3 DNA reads TGCGCCAGCAGCCAGACAGGGGGCTATGGCTACACCTTC.

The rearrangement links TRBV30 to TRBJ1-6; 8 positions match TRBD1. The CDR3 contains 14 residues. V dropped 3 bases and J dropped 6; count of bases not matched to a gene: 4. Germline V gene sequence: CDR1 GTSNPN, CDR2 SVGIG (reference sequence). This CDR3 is CAWSWTGLNSPLHF. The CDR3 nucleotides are TGTGCCTGGAGCTGGACAGGGCTTAATTCACCCCTCCACTTT.

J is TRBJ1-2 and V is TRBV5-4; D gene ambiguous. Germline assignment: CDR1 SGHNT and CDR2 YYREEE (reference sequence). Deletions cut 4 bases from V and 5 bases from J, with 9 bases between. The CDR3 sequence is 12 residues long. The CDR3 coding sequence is TGTGCCAGCAGCGGGCGACTATATGGCTACACCTTC. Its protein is CASSGRLYGYTF.